Each of the 21 T cell receptor beta chains below was sequenced from the same sample in a study of T cell responses to AZD1222 COVID-19 vaccine. The protocol was immunoSEQ multiplex PCR, while the TCRdb copy is restricted to in-frame clones and leaves out a portion. Of over 150,000 clones listed, approximately 87% are singletons. Here the sequenced sample was peripheral blood, taken 28 days after the second AZD1222 dose. The receptor source for this set is an adult who received the AZD1222 COVID-19 vaccine.

The J gene is TRBJ1-3, the V gene TRBV5-1; D gene unclear. Trimming pared 5 bases from V and 4 bases from J, leaving 10 bases between. The CDR3 contains 13 residues. Per germline, CDR1 SGHRS and CDR2 YFSETQ. CDR3 in DNA: TGCGCCAGCAGGGAAACCACCGGAAACACCATATATTTT. Translated: CASRETTGNTIYF.

The J gene is TRBJ1-2, the V gene TRBV3-1 (or the pseudogene TRBV3-2), with D maybe TRBD1 (5 bases). Germline loops: CDR1 LGHDT, CDR2 YNNKEL (reference sequence). The CDR3 is 13 residues long. Deletions cut 2 bases from V and 8 bases from J, with 12 bases between. The CDR3 sequence is CASSQFQGDGYTF. The CDR3 DNA reads TGTGCCAGCAGCCAATTCCAGGGAGACGGCTACACCTTC.

The table lists this clone with a count of one. This chain joins TRBV7-8 and TRBJ1-4; D gene uncertain. The V end lost 5 bases, the J end lost 7 bases, and 11 bases lay between the germline ends. CDR1 is SGHVS and CDR2 is FQNEAQ in the germline V gene. The CDR3 is 13 residues long. In DNA, the CDR3 is TGTGCCAGCAGCGTCTTCCTGCGTGAAAAACTGTTTTTT. As protein: CASSVFLREKLFF.

J is TRBJ2-1 and V is TRBV7-9; no clear D. Germline V gene lookup returns CDR1 SEHNR and CDR2 FQNEAQ (reference sequence). Deletions cut 1 base from V and 7 bases from J, with 2 bases between. This CDR3 is 11 amino acids long. The CDR3 nucleotides are TGTGCCAGCAGCTTAGGGAATGAGCAGTTCTTC. Residues: CASSLGNEQFF.

CDR3 nucleotide sequence: TGTGCCAGCAGCTTAGGCTCTTATAGCAATCAGCCCCAGCATTTT. It specifies CASSLGSYSNQPQHF. The chain links TRBV7-8 to TRBJ1-5, with D hard to call. V was clipped by 1 base and J by 0 bases, with 7 bases between them. This CDR3 has 15 residues. From germline, CDR1 is SGHVS and CDR2 FQNEAQ.

V and J are TRBV3-1 (or the pseudogene TRBV3-2) and TRBJ2-1, with no clear D. This CDR3 is built from 14 residues. CDR1 and CDR2 (germline): LGHDT, YNNKEL (reference sequence). Trimming removed 1 base from V and 7 bases from J, with 11 bases in between. The CDR3 sequence is CASSQGPFRNEQFF. The CDR3 region has the DNA TGTGCCAGCAGCCAAGGCCCCTTTAGGAATGAGCAGTTCTTC.

The chain uses TRBV6-5 and TRBJ2-7; TRBD1 agrees at 9 bases. Germline loops: CDR1 MNHEY, CDR2 SVGAGI. The V and J ends lost 11 bases and 3 bases, in that order; junction bases with no gene match: 14. The CDR3 spans 15 residues. CDR3 amino acids: CACPRPRDRDYEQYF. Here the CDR3 DNA reads TGTGCCTGCCCTCGCCCCCGGGACAGGGACTACGAGCAGTACTTC.

The gene calls are TRBV3-1 (or the pseudogene TRBV3-2) and TRBJ1-2, with 8 bases fitting TRBD1. CDR1 is LGHDT, CDR2 YNNKEL, per germline (reference sequence). Germline trimming cut 6 bases from V and 4 bases from J; bases unmatched to any gene: 10. The CDR3 is made up of 15 amino acids. CDR3 coding DNA: TGTGCCAGCAGTCAGACAGGGGCCAGAGGCTATGGCTACACCTTC. As protein: CASSQTGARGYGYTF.

The gene calls are TRBV19 and TRBJ2-2, with 8 bases aligning to TRBD2. CDR1 is LNHDA and CDR2 is SQIVND in the germline V gene (reference sequence). V shed 9 bases, J shed 6 bases, and the junction held 6 bases outside the gene matches. The CDR3 length is 13 residues. For the CDR3, the DNA is TGTGCCAGCCTACGGCGGGGGGCCGGGGAGCTGTTTTTT. Protein sequence: CASLRRGAGELFF.

V gene TRBV18 combines with J gene TRBJ2-1; no clear D gene. Trimming took 3 bases from V and 0 from J, leaving 9 bases between them. The length of the CDR3 is 15 residues. Germline assignment: CDR1 KGHSH and CDR2 LQKENI. CDR3 region: CASSPTPSSYNEQFF. The CDR3 nucleotides read TGTGCCAGCTCACCCACGCCAAGCTCCTACAATGAGCAGTTCTTC.

This chain connects TRBV7-9 to TRBJ1-1; D is uncertain. Trimming left V 5 bases short and J 5 bases short, with 9 bases between. The germline V gene encodes CDR1 SEHNR and CDR2 FQNEAQ (reference sequence). The CDR3 is 12 amino acids. CDR3 amino acids: CASSLTGTEAFF. The CDR3, as DNA: TGTGCCAGCAGCCTTACGGGGACTGAAGCTTTCTTT.

This chain joins TRBV29-1 and TRBJ2-2; D possibly corresponds to TRBD1 (6 bases). V lost 7 bases, J lost 2 bases, and 11 bases lay in between. CDR1 and CDR2 from the germline V gene are SQVTM and ANQGSEA. There are 13 residues in the CDR3. CDR3 bases: TGCAGCGGAGGACAGCTAAACACCGGGGAGCTGTTTTTT. This codes for CSGGQLNTGELFF.

The genes are TRBV10-2 and TRBJ1-1; 7 nucleotides align to TRBD1. CDR3 length: 14 residues. CDR1 and CDR2 (germline): WSHSY, SAAADI. With 5 bases clipped from V and 4 bases from J, the junction kept 7 bases outside the gene matches. CDR3 nucleotide sequence: TGCGCCAGCAGTAAGCGACAGGGCCTCACTGAAGCTTTCTTT. It encodes CASSKRQGLTEAFF.

The chain uses TRBV7-9 and TRBJ1-2, with 7 bases fitting TRBD1. The CDR3 extends over 15 amino acids. Germline-derived CDR1 and CDR2 are SEHNR and FQNEAQ (reference sequence). The V gene end was trimmed by 5 bases and the J gene end by 4 bases; junction bases not matched to a gene: 10. CDR3 region: CASSPTGTEPYGYTF. The CDR3 DNA sequence: TGTGCCAGCAGCCCCACCGGGACAGAACCCTATGGCTACACCTTC.

This clone was counted a single time. This chain joins TRBV4-2 and TRBJ1-5, with a tentative D call TRBD1 (5 bases). Per germline, CDR1 LGHNA and CDR2 YNFKEQ. Trimming shortened V by 4 bases and J by 4 bases, and 17 bases separated the two germline ends. The length of the CDR3 is 16 residues. The CDR3 DNA sequence: TGTGCCAGCAGCCCCCAAATCCGACAGACTAATCAGCCCCAGCATTTT. It codes for CASSPQIRQTNQPQHF.

V usage is TRBV6-2 or TRBV6-3 and J usage is TRBJ2-7, with 7 bases lining up with TRBD1. The J segment lost 8 bases and the V segment lost 4 bases, leaving 5 bases of the junction unmatched. The CDR3 totals 12 residues. The germline CDR1 and CDR2 sequences are MNHEY and SVGEGT. The CDR3 protein is CASSFQGVKQYF. The DNA of the CDR3 is TGTGCCAGCAGTTTCCAGGGGGTGAAGCAGTACTTC.

The rearrangement joins TRBV30 to TRBJ1-5; 9 bases agree with TRBD1. V was clipped by 5 bases and J by 5 bases; unmatched bases: 4. CDR1 is GTSNPN, CDR2 SVGIG, per germline (reference sequence). This CDR3 has 13 residues. CDR3 nucleotides: TGTGCCTGGGCCAGGACAGGGGATCAGCCCCAGCATTTT. Residues: CAWARTGDQPQHF.

The V and J genes are TRBV11-3 and TRBJ2-7, with 11 bases identical to TRBD2. With 5 bases clipped from V and 6 bases from J, the junction kept 9 bases outside the gene matches. Germline V gene sequence: CDR1 SGHNT, CDR2 YENEEA. This CDR3 contains 15 residues. The CDR3 here is CASSQTSGGNSEQYF. The CDR3 bases are TGTGCCAGCAGCCAAACTAGCGGGGGAAATAGCGAGCAGTACTTC.

The V gene is TRBV18, the J gene TRBJ1-1; D not certain. V lost 1 base, J lost 5 bases, and 11 bases lay in between. The germline gives CDR1 KGHSH, CDR2 LQKENI. This CDR3 is 14 amino acids long. The CDR3 nucleotides read TGTGCCAGCTCACCACGGGATCAGTTAACTGAAGCTTTCTTT. Protein product: CASSPRDQLTEAFF.

The rearrangement links TRBV9 to TRBJ2-7; D might be TRBD1 (6 bases). V gave up 2 bases and J gave up 0 bases, with 9 bases separating them. There are 14 residues in the CDR3. Germline V gene data show CDR1 as SGDLS and CDR2 as YYNGEE. CDR3 sequence reads: CASSVRDNSYEQYF. CDR3 coding DNA: TGTGCCAGCAGCGTTAGGGACAACTCCTACGAGCAGTACTTC.

This chain connects TRBV19 to TRBJ1-5, with D unresolved. This CDR3 contains 15 residues. Germline CDR1 is LNHDA and CDR2 is SQIVND (reference sequence). V dropped 6 bases and J dropped 2 bases, with 14 bases sitting between them. This CDR3 reads CASSVGPAGNQPQHF. The CDR3 DNA follows: TGTGCCAGTAGCGTTGGTCCAGCGGGCAATCAGCCCCAGCATTTT.